This TCR beta chain emerged from a study of control samples from healthy donors and cancer patients. This clone was counted a few times. The ends lost 5 bases at V and 8 bases at J; junction bases unmatched: 12. This CDR3 region has 16 residues. CDR1 and CDR2 (germline): MGHRA, YSYEKL. TCRdb's table, derived via immunoSEQ multiplex PCR, lists solely in-frame clones and lacks some. Found here are some 130,000 clones, 75% to 95% of them singletons; the top ten hold 2% to 3%. The specimen sequenced was blood. The sequence was collected from a man in his forties or fifties in good health. The chain is built from TRBV4-1 and TRBJ2-3; TRBD1 aligns across 11 bases. The chain's CDR3 is CASSSLDRGPEFTQYF. DNA for the CDR3: TGCGCCAGCAGCTCTTTGGACAGGGGGCCTGAATTTACGCAGTATTTT.